The 28 T cell receptor beta chains below were found in one sample sequenced in a study of blood T cell repertoires in COVID-19. Assay used: immunoSEQ multiplex PCR; TCRdb lists only in-frame clones, some missing. The table lists under 300,000 clones, approximately 80% of them singletons. Sequences were obtained from peripheral blood. All receptors derive from a woman aged 40 to 55 who had recovered from COVID-19.

This clone has a handful of counts. The rearrangement uses TRBV2 and TRBJ1-5; a weak D match, TRBD1 (6 bases). Germline CDR1 reads SNHLY; CDR2 reads FYNNEI. The CDR3 has 14 residues. Between the trimmed V and J ends, which lost 6 bases and 4 bases, there was a span of 13 bases. The CDR3 here is CASRLGGANQPQHF. In nucleotides, the CDR3 is TGTGCCAGCAGGCTAGGGGGAGCGAATCAGCCCCAGCATTTT.

The rearrangement uses TRBV27 and TRBJ1-4; 9 bases are a match to TRBD1. The V gene's germline CDR1 is MNHEY and CDR2 SMNVEV (reference sequence). The CDR3 totals 15 residues. Trimming cost V 5 bases and J 4 bases; bases outside gene matches: 5. CDR3 in amino acids: CASSKDRGNNEKLFF. In DNA form, the CDR3 reads TGTGCCAGCAGTAAGGACAGGGGTAATAATGAAAAACTGTTTTTT.

The chain recombines TRBV9 with TRBJ2-7; 10 positions agree with TRBD1. The CDR3 has 15 residues. V lost 2 bases and J lost 4; bases outside the gene matches: 6. Germline V gene lookup returns CDR1 SGDLS and CDR2 YYNGEE. The CDR3, as DNA: TGTGCCAGCAGCGTCGGGACAGGGGATCGATACGAGCAGTACTTC. This translates into CASSVGTGDRYEQYF.

The chain links TRBV6-6 to TRBJ2-2; weak D call: TRBD1 (6 bases). V lost 5 bases, J lost 2 bases, and 15 bases lay in between. Per the germline V gene, CDR1 is MNHNY and CDR2 is SVGAGI (reference sequence). CDR3 length equals 16 residues. The chain's CDR3 is CASSQQGTLNTGELFF. DNA of the CDR3: TGTGCCAGCAGTCAGCAGGGGACACTAAACACCGGGGAGCTGTTTTTT.

The gene calls are TRBV7-9 and TRBJ2-3; the D is unclear. This CDR3 is 14 amino acids long. The V and J ends lost 2 bases and 1 base respectively, with 7 bases between them. Germline lookup yields CDR1 SEHNR and CDR2 FQNEAQ (reference sequence). The CDR3 nucleotides are TGTGCCAGCAGCTTAATCCAGGGCACAGATACGCAGTATTTT. The encoded protein is CASSLIQGTDTQYF.

In this sample, this clone turned up a few times. The J gene is TRBJ1-5, the V gene TRBV28; perhaps TRBD1 as D (5 bases). From germline, CDR1 is MDHEN and CDR2 SYDVKM. The CDR3 has 14 residues. Trimming stripped 8 bases from V and 3 bases from J, with 14 bases between. CDR3 bases: TGTGCCAGCGTGCTAGACAGTAACAATCAGCCCCAGCATTTT. It codes for CASVLDSNNQPQHF.

The rearrangement uses TRBV7-8 and TRBJ1-5; perhaps TRBD1 as D (6 bases). Per germline, CDR1 SGHVS and CDR2 FQNEAQ. Trimming took 2 bases from V and 12 from J, leaving 11 bases between them. This CDR3 spans 12 amino acids. The CDR3 loop is CASSLHNRDQHF. CDR3 sequence (DNA): TGTGCCAGCAGCTTACACAACAGGGACCAGCATTTT.

The rearrangement joins TRBV6-5 to TRBJ1-1; maybe TRBD1 (6 bases). V dropped 0 bases and J dropped 10 bases, with 18 bases sitting between them. The CDR3 runs to 15 residues. The V gene's germline CDR1 is MNHEY and CDR2 SVGAGI. The CDR3 bases are TGTGCCAGCAGTTACTCGATAGGGGGTCGTCAGAGAGCTTTCTTT. Protein: CASSYSIGGRQRAFF.

The V call is TRBV6-5, the J call TRBJ1-6, with a possible D match to TRBD1 (6 bases). The V end lost 8 bases, the J end lost 3 bases, and 14 bases lay between the germline ends. Germline CDR1 MNHEY, CDR2 SVGAGI. CDR3 length: 15 amino acids. Here the CDR3 DNA reads TGTGCCAGCTACCCAGGGGAGTTCTATAATTCACCCCTCCACTTT. This gives the protein CASYPGEFYNSPLHF.

This clone was picked up many times. V gene TRBV3-1 (or the pseudogene TRBV3-2) combines with J gene TRBJ2-7, with D possibly TRBD2 on 6 matching bases. The length of the CDR3 is 13 residues. The V gene's germline CDR1 is LGHDT and CDR2 YNNKEL (reference sequence). Deletions cut 2 bases from V and 6 bases from J, with 11 bases between. CDR3 nucleotides: TGTGCCAGCAGCCAATTTAGCGGCTTCGAGCAGTACTTC. This gives the protein CASSQFSGFEQYF.

The CDR3 sequence: CASTRTIQETQYF. CDR3 nucleotide sequence: TGTGCCAGCACTCGGACAATTCAAGAGACCCAGTACTTC. The V gene is TRBV7-2, the J gene TRBJ2-5, with a possible D match to TRBD1 (5 bases). V lost 7 bases and J lost 2, with 11 bases in between. Looked up from germline, CDR1 is SGHTA and CDR2 is FQGNSA. CDR3 length: 13 amino acids.

The rearrangement joins TRBV9 to TRBJ1-2; 7 bases are a match to TRBD1. Per the germline V gene, CDR1 is SGDLS and CDR2 is YYNGEE. CDR3 length equals 15 residues. J gave up 2 bases and V 0 bases, and 4 bases lay outside the gene matches. The CDR3 loop reads CASSVEQGSNYGYTF. As DNA, the CDR3 is TGTGCCAGCAGCGTAGAACAGGGGTCGAACTATGGCTACACCTTC.

The rearrangement uses TRBV11-2 and TRBJ1-5, with a tentative D call TRBD1 (5 bases). CDR1 is SGHAT and CDR2 is FQNNGV in the germline V gene. V lost 5 bases and J lost 6, with 14 bases in between. The CDR3 runs 14 residues. In DNA form, the CDR3 reads TGTGCCAGCAGCCCCCTTGGGGGAGGTCAGCCCCAGCATTTT. It translates to CASSPLGGGQPQHF.

About this clone itself: Other nucleotide sequences from this sample produce the same CDR3. The chain is built from TRBV12-3 or TRBV12-4 and TRBJ1-2; 9 bases fit TRBD1. This CDR3 spans 13 amino acids. After removal of 5 bases from V and 4 bases from J, the junction contained 2 bases not matched to a gene. CDR3 loop: CASSPTGGYGYTF. CDR3 sequence (DNA): TGTGCCAGCAGTCCGACAGGGGGCTATGGCTACACCTTC.

This clone was counted once. V is TRBV7-2 and J is TRBJ1-2, with D unresolved. The CDR3 length is 15 residues. The germline V gene has CDR1 SGHTA and CDR2 FQGNSA. The V end was cut by 1 base, the J end by 7 bases, with 16 bases between. Written as DNA, the CDR3 is TGTGCCAGCAGCTTAGGATCCGCGGGTAGTGCTGGCTACACCTTC. Its translation is CASSLGSAGSAGYTF.

This clone was detected a few times. Other DNA sequences of this sample code for an identical CDR3. V gene TRBV7-2 combines with J gene TRBJ1-6; D is unclear. The V gene's germline CDR1 is SGHTA and CDR2 FQGNSA. CDR3 length equals 15 residues. The V end lost 1 base, the J end lost 0 bases, and 4 bases lay between the germline ends. CDR3 sequence: CASSLDSSYNSPLHF. The CDR3 DNA follows: TGTGCCAGCAGCTTAGACAGCTCCTATAATTCACCCCTCCACTTT.

This rearrangement joins TRBV7-2 to TRBJ2-7; D perhaps matches TRBD1 (5 bases). The germline V and J ends were trimmed by 1 base and 2 bases, with 12 bases remaining between them. Germline assignment: CDR1 SGHTA and CDR2 FQGNSA. The CDR3 contains 15 residues. CDR3: CASSLGATVTYEQYF. In DNA form, the CDR3 reads TGTGCCAGCAGCTTAGGGGCGACAGTGACCTACGAGCAGTACTTC.

Written as DNA, the CDR3 is TGTGCCAGCTCACGATCCTCGGGACAGGGGTATGGTGAAGCTTTCTTT. This codes for CASSRSSGQGYGEAFF. This chain connects TRBV18 to TRBJ1-1; 10 bases map to TRBD1. V trimming: 4 bases; J trimming: 7 bases; junction bases outside the gene matches: 12. This CDR3 comprises 16 residues. CDR1 and CDR2 (germline): KGHSH, LQKENI.

In this sample, this clone turned up a few times. V and J are TRBV7-9 and TRBJ1-1, with D possibly matching TRBD1 (5 bases). The CDR3 sequence is 16 residues long. Trimming took off 4 bases at V and 4 bases at J, with 19 bases between the two ends. Germline CDR1 SEHNR, CDR2 FQNEAQ (reference sequence). The CDR3 region has the DNA TGTGCCAGCAGCTCCCTACCCTGGGGGGACGGCACTGAAGCTTTCTTT. Translating gives CASSSLPWGDGTEAFF.

The chain combines TRBV10-3 with TRBJ2-5, with no clear D. V was shortened by 6 bases and J by 2 bases, with 7 bases between the two germline ends. CDR3 size: 12 residues. CDR1 and CDR2 from the germline V gene are ENHRY and SYGVKD. CDR3 in DNA: TGTGCCATCAGCGCTATTCAAGAGACCCAGTACTTC. It specifies CAISAIQETQYF.

V is TRBV7-8 and J is TRBJ1-2; 7 bases line up with TRBD1. V dropped 3 bases and J dropped 8; count of bases not matched to a gene: 9. CDR1 and CDR2 (germline): SGHVS, FQNEAQ. The CDR3 extends over 14 amino acids. This CDR3 reads CASSFTPGDRGYTF. The CDR3 DNA reads TGTGCCAGCAGCTTCACCCCGGGGGACAGAGGCTACACCTTC.

V is TRBV2 and J is TRBJ2-6; no clear D. Per germline, CDR1 SNHLY and CDR2 FYNNEI. The CDR3 totals 13 residues. Deletions cut 9 bases from V and 0 bases from J, with 6 bases between. The DNA for the CDR3 is TGTGCCAGTTCGTCCTCTGGGGCCAACGTCCTGACTTTC. Protein: CASSSSGANVLTF. The full variable domain, rest sourced from reference TRBV2 and TRBJ2-6, is EPEVTQTPSHQVTQMGQEVILRCVPISNHLYFYWYRQILGQKVEFLVSFYNNEISEKSEIFDDQFSVERPDGSNFTLKIRSTKLEDSAMYFCASSSSGANVLTFGAGSRLTVL.

As DNA, the CDR3 is TGTGCCAGCAGCTTAAGTTCGAGACAGGGGTTCCACGAGCAGTACTTC. Translating it yields CASSLSSRQGFHEQYF. The chain is built from TRBV11-3 and TRBJ2-7; TRBD1 agrees at 8 bases. This CDR3 region has 16 residues. The junction had 11 bases not matched to a gene; V was cut back by 2 bases and J by 5 bases. Germline-derived CDR1 and CDR2 are SGHNT and YENEEA.

The genes are TRBV7-6 and TRBJ1-1; a weak D match, TRBD1 (6 bases). The CDR3 is 15 amino acids. Trimming stripped 1 base from V and 3 bases from J, with 12 bases between. Germline values: CDR1 SGHVS, CDR2 FNYEAQ. The CDR3 bases are TGTGCCAGCAGCTTAGAGGGGGGGCAGGACACTGAAGCTTTCTTT. It encodes CASSLEGGQDTEAFF.

The table lists this clone with a count of one. The chain uses TRBV27 and TRBJ2-7; perhaps TRBD1 as D (6 bases). The germline V and J ends were trimmed by 5 bases and 6 bases, with 11 bases remaining between them. In germline, CDR1 is MNHEY, CDR2 SMNVEV (reference sequence). The CDR3 totals 12 residues. CDR3 bases: TGTGCCAGCAGTCCGCAGGGGCTCGAGCAGTACTTC. Amino acid sequence: CASSPQGLEQYF.

V usage is TRBV5-1 and J usage is TRBJ1-4; the match to TRBD1 covers 8 bases. V gave up 3 bases and J gave up 6 bases; unmatched junction bases: 7. The CDR3 consists of 15 residues. Germline assignment: CDR1 SGHRS and CDR2 YFSETQ. The CDR3 is CASSSGGTGDEKLFF. The CDR3 region has the DNA TGCGCCAGCAGCTCCGGTGGGACAGGAGATGAAAAACTGTTTTTT.

The chain links TRBV12-3 or TRBV12-4 to TRBJ1-1; D unresolved. Trimming took off 6 bases at V and 5 bases at J, with 10 bases between the two ends. There are 12 residues in the CDR3. As DNA, the CDR3 is TGTGCCAGCAGCTTTGTTTATACTGAAGCTTTCTTT. Translated, it gives CASSFVYTEAFF.

The chain joins TRBV5-8 to TRBJ2-4, with TRBD1 as a possible D gene (7 bases). The V and J ends lost 4 bases and 6 bases respectively, with 11 bases between them. In germline, CDR1 is SGHTS, CDR2 YDEGEE. The CDR3 has 13 residues. The CDR3 protein is CASSLRGANIQYF. CDR3 in DNA: TGTGCCAGCAGCCTCAGGGGGGCAAACATTCAGTACTTC.